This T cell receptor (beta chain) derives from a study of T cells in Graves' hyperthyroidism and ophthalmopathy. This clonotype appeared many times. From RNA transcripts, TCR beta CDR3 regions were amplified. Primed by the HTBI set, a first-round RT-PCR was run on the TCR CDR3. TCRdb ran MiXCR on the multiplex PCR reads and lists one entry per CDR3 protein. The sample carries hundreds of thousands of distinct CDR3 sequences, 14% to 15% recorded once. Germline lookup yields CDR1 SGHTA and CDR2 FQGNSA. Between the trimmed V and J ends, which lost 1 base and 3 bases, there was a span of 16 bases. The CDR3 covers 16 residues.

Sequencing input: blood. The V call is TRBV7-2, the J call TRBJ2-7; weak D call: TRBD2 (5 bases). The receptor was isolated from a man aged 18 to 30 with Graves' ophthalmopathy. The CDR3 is CASSLDSAVNYYEQYF. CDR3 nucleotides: TGTGCCAGCAGCTTAGACTCAGCGGTGAACTACTACGAGCAGTACTTC.